This TCR beta chain was captured by sequencing in a study of breast tumors, draining lymph nodes, adjacent tissues. Broader study findings: Compared with basal-like, luminal-like tumors shared significantly more repertoire with nontumor tissue. Tumor TCR diversity was below lymph nodes but above nontumor tissue. Data only fit, rather than demonstrated, lymph node origin of most tumor T cells.

Axillary draining lymph nodes of breast cancer patients supplied the node samples. Deletions cut 4 bases from V and 7 bases from J, with 22 bases between. Germline V gene lookup returns CDR1 SEHNR and CDR2 FQNEAQ (reference sequence). The CDR3 contains 17 residues. Notes on this clonotype: Its target is not known.

Using its own MiXCR run on the multiplex PCR reads, TCRdb lists one record per CDR3 protein. The repertoire consists of over 250,000 distinct CDR3 sequences, with under 35% occurring once and the leading ten covering 1.1%. J is TRBJ1-4 and V is TRBV7-9, with a possible D match to TRBD1 (5 bases). This TCR was recovered from a female donor with breast cancer. Some clones in this sample may be carry-over from other donors' samples. The sequencing input was axillary lymph node tissue. CDR3 region: CASSSTGTSGWGEKLFF. The CDR3, as DNA: TGTGCCAGCAGCTCCACCGGGACTAGCGGGTGGGGTGAAAAACTGTTTTTT.